The T cell receptor (beta chain) under discussion was sequenced for a study of cytomegalovirus exposure and HLA in healthy donors. Study-wide points: Association of a missense DCLRE1C variant with TCR beta V- and J-gene trimming was reported in a later analysis.

Germline CDR1 is MNHNS and CDR2 is SASEGT. CDR3 size: 14 residues. V was trimmed by 2 bases and J by 7 bases, leaving 14 bases between them. Details on this clone: Its antigen is currently unknown.

Primers: 60 Vbeta forward and 13 Jbeta reverse. Profiling relied on immunoSEQ multiplex PCR, and the TCRdb table lists in-frame clones only, not all of them. The sample holds around 200,000 clones, 75% to 90% seen once. This TCR came from a man aged 50-60 years in good health and CMV-seronegative. The sample taken for sequencing was PBMCs. This chain joins TRBV6-1 and TRBJ1-2; D may be TRBD1 (5 bases). CDR3 residues: CASSERGLGAGYTF. CDR3 sequence (DNA): TGTGCCAGCAGTGAAAGGGGTCTGGGCGCTGGCTACACCTTC.